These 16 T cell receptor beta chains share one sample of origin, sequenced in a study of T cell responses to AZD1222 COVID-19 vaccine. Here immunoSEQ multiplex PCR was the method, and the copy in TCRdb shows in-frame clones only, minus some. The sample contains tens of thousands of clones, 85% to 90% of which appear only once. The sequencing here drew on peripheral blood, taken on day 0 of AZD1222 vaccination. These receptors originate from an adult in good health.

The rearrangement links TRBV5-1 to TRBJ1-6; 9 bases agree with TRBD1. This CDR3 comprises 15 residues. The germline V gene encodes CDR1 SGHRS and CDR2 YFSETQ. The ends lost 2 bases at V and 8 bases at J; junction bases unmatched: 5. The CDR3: CASSFMDRGDSPLHF. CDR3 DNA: TGCGCCAGCAGCTTTATGGACAGGGGCGATTCACCCCTCCACTTT.

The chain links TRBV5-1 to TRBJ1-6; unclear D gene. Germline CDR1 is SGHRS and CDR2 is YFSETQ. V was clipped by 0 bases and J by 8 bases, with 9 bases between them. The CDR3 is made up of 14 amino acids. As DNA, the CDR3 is TGCGCCAGCAGCTTGGTATTCGGGGATTCACCCCTCCACTTT. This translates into CASSLVFGDSPLHF.

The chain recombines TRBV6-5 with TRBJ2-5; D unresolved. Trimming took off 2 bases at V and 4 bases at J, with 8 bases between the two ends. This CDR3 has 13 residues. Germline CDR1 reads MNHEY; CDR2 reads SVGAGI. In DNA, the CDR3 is TGTGCCAGCAGTTACAATGGTGTAGAGACCCAGTACTTC. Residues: CASSYNGVETQYF.

The CDR3 sequence is CASSVAYRAGANVLTF. The CDR3, as DNA: TGTGCCAGCAGCGTTGCCTACAGAGCTGGGGCCAACGTCCTGACTTTC. The genes are TRBV9 and TRBJ2-6; no firm D call. The germline gives CDR1 SGDLS, CDR2 YYNGEE. Trimming cost V 2 bases and J 2 bases, with 11 bases left between them. The CDR3 totals 16 residues.

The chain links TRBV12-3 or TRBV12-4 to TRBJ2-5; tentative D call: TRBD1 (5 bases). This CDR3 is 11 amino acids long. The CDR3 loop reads CATRVQETQYF. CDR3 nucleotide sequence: TGTGCTACCAGGGTCCAAGAGACCCAGTACTTC.

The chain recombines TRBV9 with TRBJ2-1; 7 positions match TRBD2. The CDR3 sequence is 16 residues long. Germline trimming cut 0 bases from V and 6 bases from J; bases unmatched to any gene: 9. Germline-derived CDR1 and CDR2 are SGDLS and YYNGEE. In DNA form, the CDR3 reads TGTGCCAGCAGCGTAGCTACGTGGGGGGGAAGCAATGAGCAGTTCTTC. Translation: CASSVATWGGSNEQFF.

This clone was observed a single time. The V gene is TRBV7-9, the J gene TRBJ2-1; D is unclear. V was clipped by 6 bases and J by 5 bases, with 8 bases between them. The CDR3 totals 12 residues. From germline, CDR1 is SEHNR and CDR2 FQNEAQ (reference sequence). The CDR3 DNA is TGTGCCAGCAGTTTTCTAGACAATGAGCAGTTCTTC. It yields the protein CASSFLDNEQFF.

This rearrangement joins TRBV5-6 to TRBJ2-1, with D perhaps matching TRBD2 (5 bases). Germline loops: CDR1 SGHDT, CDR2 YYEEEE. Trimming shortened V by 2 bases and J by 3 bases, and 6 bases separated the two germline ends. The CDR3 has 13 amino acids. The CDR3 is CASSLGGYNEQFF. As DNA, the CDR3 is TGTGCCAGCAGCTTAGGAGGCTACAATGAGCAGTTCTTC.

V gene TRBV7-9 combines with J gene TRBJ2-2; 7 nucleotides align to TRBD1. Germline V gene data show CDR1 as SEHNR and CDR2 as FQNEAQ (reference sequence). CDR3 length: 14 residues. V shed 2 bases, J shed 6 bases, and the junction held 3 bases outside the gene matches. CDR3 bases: TGTGCCAGCAGCTTAAACAGGGGATCCGGGGAGCTGTTTTTT. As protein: CASSLNRGSGELFF.

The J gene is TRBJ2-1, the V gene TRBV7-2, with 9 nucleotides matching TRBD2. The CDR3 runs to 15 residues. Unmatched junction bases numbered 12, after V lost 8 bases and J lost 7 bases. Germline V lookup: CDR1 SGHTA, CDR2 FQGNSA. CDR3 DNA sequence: TGTGCCAGCCTCCTCTCGCGGGAGGGCCCAAATGAGCAGTTCTTC. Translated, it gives CASLLSREGPNEQFF.

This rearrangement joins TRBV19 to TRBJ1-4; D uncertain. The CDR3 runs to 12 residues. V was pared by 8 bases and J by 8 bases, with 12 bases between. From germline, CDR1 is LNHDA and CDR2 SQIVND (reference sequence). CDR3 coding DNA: TGTGCCAGTCGTCAAGGCGGGGAAAAACTGTTTTTT. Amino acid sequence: CASRQGGEKLFF.

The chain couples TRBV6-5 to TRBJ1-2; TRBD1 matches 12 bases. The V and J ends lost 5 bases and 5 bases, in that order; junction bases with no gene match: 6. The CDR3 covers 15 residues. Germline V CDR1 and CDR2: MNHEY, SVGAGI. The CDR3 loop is CASSPGTGGAYGYTF. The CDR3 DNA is TGTGCCAGCAGTCCCGGGACAGGGGGCGCATATGGCTACACCTTC.

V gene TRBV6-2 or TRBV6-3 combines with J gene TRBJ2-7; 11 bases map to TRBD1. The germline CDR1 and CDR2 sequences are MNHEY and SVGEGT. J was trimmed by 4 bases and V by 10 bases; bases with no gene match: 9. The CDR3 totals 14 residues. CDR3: CATTPGQGAYEQYF. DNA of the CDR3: TGTGCCACCACCCCAGGACAGGGGGCTTACGAGCAGTACTTC.

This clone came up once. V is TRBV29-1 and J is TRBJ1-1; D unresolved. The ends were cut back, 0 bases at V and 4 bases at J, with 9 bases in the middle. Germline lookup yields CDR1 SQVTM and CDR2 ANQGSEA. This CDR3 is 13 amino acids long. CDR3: CSVEEGRGTEAFF. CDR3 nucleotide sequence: TGCAGCGTTGAAGAGGGTCGGGGCACTGAAGCTTTCTTT.

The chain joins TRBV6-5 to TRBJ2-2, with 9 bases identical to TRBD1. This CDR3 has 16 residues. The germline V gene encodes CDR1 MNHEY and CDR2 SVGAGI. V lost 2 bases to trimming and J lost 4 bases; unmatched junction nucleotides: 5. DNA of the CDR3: TGTGCCAGCAGTTACGCGACAGGGGGTAGCACCGGGGAGCTGTTTTTT. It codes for CASSYATGGSTGELFF.

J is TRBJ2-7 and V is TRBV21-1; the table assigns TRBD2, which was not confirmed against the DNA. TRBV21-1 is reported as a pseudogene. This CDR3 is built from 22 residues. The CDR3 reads CASSKGTSGRAILPGCGYEQYF. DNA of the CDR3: TGTGCCAGCAGCAAAGGCACTAGCGGGAGGGCAATTCTACCGGGGTGTGGCTACGAGCAGTACTTC.